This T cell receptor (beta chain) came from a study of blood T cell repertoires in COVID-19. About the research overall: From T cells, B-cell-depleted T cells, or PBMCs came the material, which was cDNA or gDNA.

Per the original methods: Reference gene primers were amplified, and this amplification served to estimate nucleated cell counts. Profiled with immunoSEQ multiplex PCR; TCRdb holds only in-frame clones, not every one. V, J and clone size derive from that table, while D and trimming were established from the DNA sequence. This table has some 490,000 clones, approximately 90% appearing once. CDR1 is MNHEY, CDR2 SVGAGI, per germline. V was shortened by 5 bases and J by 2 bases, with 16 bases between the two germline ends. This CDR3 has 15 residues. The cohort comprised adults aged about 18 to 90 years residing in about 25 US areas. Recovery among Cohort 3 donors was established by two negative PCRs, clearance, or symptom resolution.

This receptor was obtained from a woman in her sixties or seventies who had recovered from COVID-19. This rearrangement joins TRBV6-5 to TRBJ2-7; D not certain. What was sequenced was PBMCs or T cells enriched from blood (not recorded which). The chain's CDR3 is CASSRTYPSPYEQYF. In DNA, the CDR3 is TGTGCCAGCAGTCGAACCTATCCTAGTCCCTACGAGCAGTACTTC.